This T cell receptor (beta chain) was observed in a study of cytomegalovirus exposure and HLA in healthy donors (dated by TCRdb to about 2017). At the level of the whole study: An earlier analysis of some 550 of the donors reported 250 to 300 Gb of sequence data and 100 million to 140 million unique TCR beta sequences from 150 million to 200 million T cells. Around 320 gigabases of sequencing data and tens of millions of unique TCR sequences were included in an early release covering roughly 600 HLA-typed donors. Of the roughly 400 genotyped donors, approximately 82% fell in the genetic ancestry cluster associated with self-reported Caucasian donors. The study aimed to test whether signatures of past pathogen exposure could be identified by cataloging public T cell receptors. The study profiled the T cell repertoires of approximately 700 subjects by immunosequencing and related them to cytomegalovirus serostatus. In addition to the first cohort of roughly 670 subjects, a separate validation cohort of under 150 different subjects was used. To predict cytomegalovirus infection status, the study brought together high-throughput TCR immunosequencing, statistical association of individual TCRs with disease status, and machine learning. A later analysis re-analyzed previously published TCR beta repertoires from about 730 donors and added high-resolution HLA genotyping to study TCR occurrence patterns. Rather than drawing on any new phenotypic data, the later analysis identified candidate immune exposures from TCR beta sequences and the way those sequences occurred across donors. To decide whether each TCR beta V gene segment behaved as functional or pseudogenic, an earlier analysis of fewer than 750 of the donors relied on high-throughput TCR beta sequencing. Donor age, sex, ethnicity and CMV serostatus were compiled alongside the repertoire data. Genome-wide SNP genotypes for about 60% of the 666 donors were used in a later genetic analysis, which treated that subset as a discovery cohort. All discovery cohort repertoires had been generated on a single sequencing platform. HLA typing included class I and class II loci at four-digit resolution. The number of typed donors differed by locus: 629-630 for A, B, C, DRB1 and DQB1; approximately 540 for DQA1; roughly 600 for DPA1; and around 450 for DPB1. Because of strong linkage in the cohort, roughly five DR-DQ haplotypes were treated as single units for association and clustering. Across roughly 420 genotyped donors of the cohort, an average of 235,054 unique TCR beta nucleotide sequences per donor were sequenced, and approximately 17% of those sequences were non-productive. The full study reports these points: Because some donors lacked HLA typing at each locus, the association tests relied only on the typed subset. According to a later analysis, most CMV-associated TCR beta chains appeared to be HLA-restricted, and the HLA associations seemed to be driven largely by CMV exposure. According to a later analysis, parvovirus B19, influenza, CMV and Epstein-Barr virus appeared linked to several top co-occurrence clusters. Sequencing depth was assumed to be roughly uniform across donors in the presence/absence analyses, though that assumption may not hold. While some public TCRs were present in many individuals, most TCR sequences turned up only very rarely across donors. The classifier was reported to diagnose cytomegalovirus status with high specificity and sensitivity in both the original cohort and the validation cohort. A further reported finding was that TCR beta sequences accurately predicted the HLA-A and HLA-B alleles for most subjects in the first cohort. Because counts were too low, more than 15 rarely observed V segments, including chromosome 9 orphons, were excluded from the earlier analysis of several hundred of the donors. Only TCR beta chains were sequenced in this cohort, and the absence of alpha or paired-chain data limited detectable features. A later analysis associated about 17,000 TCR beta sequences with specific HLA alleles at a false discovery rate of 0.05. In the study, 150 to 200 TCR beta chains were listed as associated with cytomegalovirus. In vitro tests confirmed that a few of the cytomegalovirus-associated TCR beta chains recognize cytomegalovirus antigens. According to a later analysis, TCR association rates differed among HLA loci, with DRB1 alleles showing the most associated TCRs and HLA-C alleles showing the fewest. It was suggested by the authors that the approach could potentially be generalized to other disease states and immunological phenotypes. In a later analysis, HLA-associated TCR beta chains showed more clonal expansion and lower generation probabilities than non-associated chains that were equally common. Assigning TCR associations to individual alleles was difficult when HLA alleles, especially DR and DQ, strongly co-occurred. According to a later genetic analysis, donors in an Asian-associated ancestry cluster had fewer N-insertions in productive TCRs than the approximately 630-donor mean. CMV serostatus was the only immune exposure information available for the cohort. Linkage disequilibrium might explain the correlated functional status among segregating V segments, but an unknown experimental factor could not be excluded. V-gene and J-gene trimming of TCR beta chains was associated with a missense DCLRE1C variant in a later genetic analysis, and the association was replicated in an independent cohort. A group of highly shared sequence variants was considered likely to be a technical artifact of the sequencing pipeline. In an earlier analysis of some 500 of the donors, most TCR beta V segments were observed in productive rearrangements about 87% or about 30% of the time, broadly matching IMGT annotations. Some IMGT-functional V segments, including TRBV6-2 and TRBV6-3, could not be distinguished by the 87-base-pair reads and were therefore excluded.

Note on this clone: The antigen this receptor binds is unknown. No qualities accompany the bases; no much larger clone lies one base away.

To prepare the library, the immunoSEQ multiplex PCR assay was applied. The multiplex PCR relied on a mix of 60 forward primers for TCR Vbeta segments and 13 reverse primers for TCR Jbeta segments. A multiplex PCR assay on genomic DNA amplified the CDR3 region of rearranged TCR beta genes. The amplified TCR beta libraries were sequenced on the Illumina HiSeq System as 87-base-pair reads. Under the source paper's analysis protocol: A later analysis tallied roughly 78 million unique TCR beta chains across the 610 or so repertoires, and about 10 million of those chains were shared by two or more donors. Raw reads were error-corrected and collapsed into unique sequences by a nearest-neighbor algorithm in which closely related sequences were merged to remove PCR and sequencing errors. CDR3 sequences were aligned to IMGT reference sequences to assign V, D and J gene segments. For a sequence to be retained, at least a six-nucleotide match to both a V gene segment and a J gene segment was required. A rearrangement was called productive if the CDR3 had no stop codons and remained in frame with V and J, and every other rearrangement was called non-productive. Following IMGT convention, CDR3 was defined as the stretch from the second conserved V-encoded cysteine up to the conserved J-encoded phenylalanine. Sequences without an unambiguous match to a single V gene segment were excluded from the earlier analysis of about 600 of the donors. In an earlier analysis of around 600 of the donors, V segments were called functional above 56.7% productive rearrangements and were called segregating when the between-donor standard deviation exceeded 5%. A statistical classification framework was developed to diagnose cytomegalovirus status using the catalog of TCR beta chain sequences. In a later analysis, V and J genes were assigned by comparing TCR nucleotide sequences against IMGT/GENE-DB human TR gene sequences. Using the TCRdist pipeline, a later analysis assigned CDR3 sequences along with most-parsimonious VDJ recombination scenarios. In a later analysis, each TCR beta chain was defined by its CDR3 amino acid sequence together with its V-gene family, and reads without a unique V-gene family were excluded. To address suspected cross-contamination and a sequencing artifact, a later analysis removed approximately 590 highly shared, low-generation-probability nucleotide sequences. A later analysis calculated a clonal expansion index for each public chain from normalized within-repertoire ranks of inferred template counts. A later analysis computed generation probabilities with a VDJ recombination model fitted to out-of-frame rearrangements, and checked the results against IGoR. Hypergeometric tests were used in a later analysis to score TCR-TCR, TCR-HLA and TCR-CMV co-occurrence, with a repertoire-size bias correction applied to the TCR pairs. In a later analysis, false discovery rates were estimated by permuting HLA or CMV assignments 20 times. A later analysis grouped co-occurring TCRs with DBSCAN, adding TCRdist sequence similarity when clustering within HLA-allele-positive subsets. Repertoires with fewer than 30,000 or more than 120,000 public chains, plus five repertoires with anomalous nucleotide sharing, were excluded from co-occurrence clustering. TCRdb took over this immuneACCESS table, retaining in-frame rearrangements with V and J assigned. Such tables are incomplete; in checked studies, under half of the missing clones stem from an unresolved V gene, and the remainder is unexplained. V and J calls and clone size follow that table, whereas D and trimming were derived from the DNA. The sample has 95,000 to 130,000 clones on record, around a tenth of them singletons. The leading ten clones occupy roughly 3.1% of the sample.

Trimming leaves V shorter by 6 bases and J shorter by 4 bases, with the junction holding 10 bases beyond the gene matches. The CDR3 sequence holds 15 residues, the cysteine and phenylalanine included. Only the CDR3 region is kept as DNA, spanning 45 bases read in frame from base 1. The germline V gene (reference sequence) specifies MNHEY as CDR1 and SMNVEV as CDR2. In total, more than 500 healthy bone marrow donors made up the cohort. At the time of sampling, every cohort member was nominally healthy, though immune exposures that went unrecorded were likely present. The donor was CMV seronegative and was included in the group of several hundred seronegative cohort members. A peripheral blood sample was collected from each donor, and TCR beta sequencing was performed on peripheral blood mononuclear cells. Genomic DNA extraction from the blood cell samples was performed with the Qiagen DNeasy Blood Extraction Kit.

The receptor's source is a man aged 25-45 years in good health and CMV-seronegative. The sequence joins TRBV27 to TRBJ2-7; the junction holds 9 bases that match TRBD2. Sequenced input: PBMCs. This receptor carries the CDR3 CASRPWASGVYEQYF. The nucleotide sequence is TGTGCCAGCAGGCCTTGGGCTAGCGGGGTTTACGAGCAGTACTTC.